This passage covers 20 T cell receptor beta chains from one sample sequenced in a study of OX40 agonist ivuxolimab in advanced cancers. Libraries were made using the immunoSEQ multiplex PCR assay. TCRdb took this table from immuneACCESS and kept in-frame rearrangements with V and J called. Such tables lack part of the clones; where checked against another copy, unresolved V genes explain under half of the gap, and the rest is unexplained. This sample is represented by 56,000 or so clones; about 80% of them were singletons. The ten largest clonotypes hold around 4.5% of the sample. Sample: CD4+ or CD8+ T cells sorted from blood, taken in a trial of the OX40 agonist ivuxolimab. The receptor source for this set is an adult with an advanced solid tumor such as melanoma, head and neck, liver or kidney cancer.

J is TRBJ1-2 and V is TRBV2, with a tentative D call TRBD1 (6 bases). V lost 1 base, J lost 8 bases, and 11 bases lay in between. This CDR3 spans 13 amino acids. Germline V lookup: CDR1 SNHLY, CDR2 FYNNEI. The CDR3 region has the DNA TGTGCCAGCAGTGAAGTTGGGGGCCACGGCTACACCTTC. Protein product: CASSEVGGHGYTF.

CDR3 nucleotides: TGTGCCAGCAGTTACTCGGACAGGGCGGAGACCCAGTACTTC. It codes for CASSYSDRAETQYF. The chain recombines TRBV6-6 with TRBJ2-5; 8 nucleotides agree with TRBD1. The CDR3 has 14 amino acids. The V gene end was trimmed by 0 bases and the J gene end by 5 bases; junction bases not matched to a gene: 2. Germline V CDR1 and CDR2: MNHNY, SVGAGI (reference sequence).

V gene TRBV21-1 combines with J gene TRBJ2-3; the table's D call, TRBD2, was not checked against the DNA. TRBV21-1 is an annotated pseudogene. The CDR3 is 18 amino acids. CDR3 sequence reads: CASSKSRLAPPSTDTQYF. In DNA, the CDR3 is TGTGCCAGCAGCAAGTCTCGGCTAGCACCCCCTAGCACAGATACGCAGTATTTT.

This rearrangement joins TRBV28 to TRBJ1-5; D unresolved. V was clipped by 3 bases and J by 4 bases, with 10 bases between them. This CDR3 has 14 residues. CDR1 is MDHEN and CDR2 is SYDVKM in the germline V gene. The CDR3 sequence is CASSFRLGNQPQHF. CDR3 sequence (DNA): TGTGCCAGCAGTTTCCGGCTTGGGAATCAGCCCCAGCATTTT.

This sequence joins TRBV10-2 and TRBJ1-3; 7 nucleotides align to TRBD1. Per the germline V gene, CDR1 is WSHSY and CDR2 is SAAADI. Trimming took 8 bases from V and 0 from J; bases not matched to a gene: 13. This CDR3 is built from 17 residues. The CDR3 sequence: CASWDSFLTGSGNTIYF. The CDR3 bases are TGCGCCAGCTGGGACAGCTTTTTGACCGGCTCTGGAAACACCATATATTTT.

As DNA, the CDR3 is TGTGCCAGCAGCGGACGGGCAGGGGGTAACAATGAGCAGTTCTTC. Encoded protein: CASSGRAGGNNEQFF. This chain links TRBV6-1 with TRBJ2-1; TRBD1 matches 7 bases. The V gene end was trimmed by 6 bases and the J gene end by 5 bases; junction bases not matched to a gene: 10. Germline V gives CDR1 MNHNS, CDR2 SASEGT. There are 15 residues in the CDR3.

The chain couples TRBV21-1 to TRBJ2-7. TRBV21-1 is shown as a pseudogene. The CDR3 is 17 residues long. The CDR3 loop is CASSKGRLRKGFHEQYF. The CDR3 bases are TGTGCCAGCAGCAAAGGTCGTCTGAGGAAAGGGTTTCACGAGCAGTACTTC.

The V and J genes are TRBV27 and TRBJ1-2; 7 bases agree with TRBD1. CDR3 length equals 14 residues. The V gene end was trimmed by 6 bases and the J gene end by 8 bases; junction bases not matched to a gene: 12. The germline CDR1 and CDR2 sequences are MNHEY and SMNVEV (reference sequence). The CDR3 DNA follows: TGTGCCAGCAGCTTAGACGGGACAGCTTGGGGCTACACCTTC. It translates to CASSLDGTAWGYTF.

This chain joins TRBV19 and TRBJ1-4; 8 nucleotides line up with TRBD1. The CDR3 is 17 residues long. V lost 6 bases and J lost 8; bases outside the gene matches: 17. CDR1 and CDR2 from the germline V gene are LNHDA and SQIVND (reference sequence). The CDR3 reads CASSNHGTRTGQEKLFF. The CDR3 DNA sequence: TGTGCCAGTAGCAACCATGGGACAAGGACAGGGCAGGAAAAACTGTTTTTT.

The V call is TRBV6-5, the J call TRBJ2-7, with no clear D. Germline lookup yields CDR1 MNHEY and CDR2 SVGAGI. V was pared by 5 bases and J by 0 bases, with 8 bases between. The CDR3 has 13 residues. CDR3 residues: CASSRTSSYEQYF. In DNA, the CDR3 is TGTGCCAGCAGTCGGACCTCCTCCTACGAGCAGTACTTC.

The gene calls are TRBV19 and TRBJ2-7, with 15 bases that match TRBD2. The germline CDR1 and CDR2 sequences are LNHDA and SQIVND (reference sequence). This CDR3 contains 18 residues. V lost 7 bases to trimming and J lost 2 bases; unmatched junction nucleotides: 12. The CDR3 region is CASKIRTSGRAAAYEQYF. The CDR3 DNA reads as TGTGCCAGTAAGATCCGGACTAGCGGGAGGGCGGCGGCCTACGAGCAGTACTTC.

This chain connects TRBV5-6 to TRBJ1-6; tentatively, D is TRBD1 (5 bases). CDR3 length equals 16 residues. V was clipped by 3 bases and J by 3 bases, with 13 bases between them. The V gene's germline CDR1 is SGHDT and CDR2 YYEEEE. This CDR3 reads CASSSGGGFYNSPLHF. The CDR3 DNA reads as TGTGCCAGCAGCTCTGGGGGGGGTTTCTATAATTCACCCCTCCACTTT.

This CDR3 reads CASSLRARPRGLFF. The CDR3 coding sequence is TGTGCCAGCAGTTTGAGGGCCCGGCCTAGGGGGCTCTTCTTC. V and J are TRBV28 and TRBJ2-1, with 7 bases aligning to TRBD1. The CDR3 has 14 residues. V was pared by 3 bases and J by 16 bases, with 15 bases of the junction left unmatched. Germline lookup yields CDR1 MDHEN and CDR2 SYDVKM.

The rearrangement links TRBV19 to TRBJ1-4, with 7 bases identical to TRBD1. V shed 5 bases and J 0 bases; nucleotides not matched to a gene: 0. The CDR3 runs 14 residues. Germline CDR1 is LNHDA and CDR2 is SQIVND (reference sequence). The CDR3 sequence: CASSQGATNEKLFF. The CDR3, as DNA: TGTGCCAGTAGTCAGGGGGCAACTAATGAAAAACTGTTTTTT.

The rearrangement joins TRBV9 to TRBJ1-1; D gene unclear. The CDR3 consists of 12 residues. CDR1 and CDR2 (germline): SGDLS, YYNGEE. Trimming took off 3 bases at V and 2 bases at J, with 5 bases between the two ends. CDR3: CASSGLNTEAFF. CDR3 nucleotide sequence: TGTGCCAGCAGCGGGCTTAACACTGAAGCTTTCTTT. The complete variable domain, with remaining parts taken from reference TRBV9 and TRBJ1-1, reads DSGVTQTPKHLITATGQRVTLRCSPRSGDLSVYWYQQSLDQGLQFLIQYYNGEERAKGNILERFSAQQFPDLHSELNLSSLELGDSALYFCASSGLNTEAFFGQGTRLTVV.

V is TRBV18 and J is TRBJ2-1; 7 nucleotides align to TRBD2. This CDR3 comprises 15 residues. Germline V gene data show CDR1 as KGHSH and CDR2 as LQKENI. The J segment lost 5 bases and the V segment lost 0 bases, leaving 4 bases of the junction unmatched. The CDR3 protein is CASSPPGTIDNEQFF. The CDR3 bases are TGTGCCAGCTCACCACCGGGGACTATCGACAATGAGCAGTTCTTC.

V gene TRBV28 combines with J gene TRBJ1-1; D is possibly TRBD1 (6 bases). CDR1 is MDHEN and CDR2 is SYDVKM in the germline V gene. This CDR3 is built from 15 residues. V was trimmed by 4 bases and J by 2 bases, leaving 14 bases between them. The CDR3 DNA sequence: TGTGCCAGCAGTTCTTCAGGGGTGGCTAACACTGAAGCTTTCTTT. Residues: CASSSSGVANTEAFF.

The chain links TRBV7-8 to TRBJ2-1, with TRBD2 matching over 8 bases. The V and J ends lost 2 bases and 5 bases, in that order; junction bases with no gene match: 8. The CDR3 extends over 16 amino acids. The germline V gene encodes CDR1 SGHVS and CDR2 FQNEAQ. CDR3 amino acids: CASSLLSPAGDNEQFF. The DNA of the CDR3 is TGTGCCAGCAGCTTATTGTCCCCAGCGGGAGACAATGAGCAGTTCTTC.

V is TRBV7-3 and J is TRBJ2-3; 9 positions match TRBD2. Per the germline V gene, CDR1 is SGHTA and CDR2 is FQGTGA. V shed 2 bases and J 4 bases; nucleotides not matched to a gene: 4. The CDR3 length is 15 residues. CDR3 coding DNA: TGTGCCAGCAGCTTAGGGCGGGGGGGCGCAGATACGCAGTATTTT. This codes for CASSLGRGGADTQYF.

This chain uses TRBV19 with TRBJ2-1, with 7 bases that match TRBD1. The V gene end was trimmed by 6 bases and the J gene end by 3 bases; junction bases not matched to a gene: 5. Germline CDR1 is LNHDA and CDR2 is SQIVND (reference sequence). The CDR3 sequence is 14 residues long. The CDR3 spells CASRMGQSYNEQFF. The CDR3 DNA reads TGTGCCAGTAGGATGGGACAGAGCTACAATGAGCAGTTCTTC.